Shown below are 30 T cell receptor beta chains from a single sample sequenced in a study of T cell repertoires in cytomegalovirus infection. TCRdb independently ran MiXCR on the reads; one entry per CDR3 protein. The top ten clones hold 11% to 15% of a sample with some 940,000 distinct CDR3 sequences, around 30% of them seen once. Antigens for these TCRs are unknown. This material consisted of cultured CD8+ T cells from PBMCs, taken from culture after CMV antigen stimulation. The receptors here all came from a human donor in good health (CMV status not recorded). Some clones in this sample may be carry-over from other donors' samples.

This rearrangement joins TRBV19 to TRBJ1-1; weak D call: TRBD1 (6 bases). V was clipped by 5 bases and J by 0 bases, with 13 bases between them. CDR1 is LNHDA, CDR2 SQIVND, per germline (reference sequence). The CDR3 runs to 15 residues. The CDR3 sequence: CASSHRQALNTEAFF. Here the CDR3 DNA reads TGTGCCAGTAGTCACCGACAGGCTCTGAACACTGAAGCTTTCTTT.

Only a few counts were recorded for this clonotype. The chain recombines TRBV29-1 with TRBJ1-1; no definite D call. The CDR3 sequence is 14 residues long. The germline CDR1 and CDR2 sequences are SQVTM and ANQGSEA. The ends were cut back, 4 bases at V and 0 bases at J, with 12 bases in the middle. The CDR3 sequence is CSVALARMNTEAFF. CDR3 nucleotide sequence: TGCAGCGTTGCCTTGGCCCGGATGAACACTGAAGCTTTCTTT.

This clonotype was detected only a few times. The chain combines TRBV7-8 with TRBJ1-2, with D hard to call. V was cut by 0 bases and J by 8 bases, with 13 bases left in between. Per the germline V gene, CDR1 is SGHVS and CDR2 is FQNEAQ. The CDR3 length is 14 residues. The CDR3 bases are TGTGCCAGCAGCTTAGCGCCGATGGCGAGGGGCTACACCTTC. Translation: CASSLAPMARGYTF.

This chain links TRBV12-3 or TRBV12-4 with TRBJ2-3; TRBD1 might be the D (5 bases). The CDR3 is 13 residues long. Trimming pared 9 bases from V and 1 base from J, leaving 11 bases between. CDR3 in DNA: TGTGCCAGTATGCCACAGGGCACAGATACGCAGTATTTT. Translated: CASMPQGTDTQYF.

The chain uses TRBV15 and TRBJ1-1; 10 nucleotides line up with TRBD1. The V gene's germline CDR1 is LNHNV and CDR2 YYDKDF (reference sequence). V shed 3 bases and J 0 bases; nucleotides not matched to a gene: 7. The CDR3 is 17 residues long. The CDR3 loop reads CATSRTGTGVMNTEAFF. DNA of the CDR3: TGTGCCACCAGCAGGACCGGGACAGGGGTCATGAACACTGAAGCTTTCTTT.

The chain links TRBV7-8 to TRBJ2-7, with TRBD1 as a possible D gene (6 bases). V lost 6 bases and J lost 3, with 18 bases in between. Germline V CDR1 and CDR2: SGHVS, FQNEAQ. The CDR3 length is 15 residues. CDR3 amino acids: CASRAADSRGYEQYF. DNA for the CDR3: TGTGCCAGCAGAGCAGCGGACAGCCGGGGCTACGAGCAGTACTTC.

The table lists this clonotype with many counts. The chain recombines TRBV6-5 with TRBJ2-2; D gene ambiguous. Germline-derived CDR1 and CDR2 are MNHEY and SVGAGI. V lost 0 bases and J 2 bases, leaving 7 bases between the germline ends. This CDR3 region has 15 residues. The CDR3 reads CASSYSGSNTGELFF. The DNA of the CDR3 is TGTGCCAGCAGTTACTCGGGCAGCAACACCGGGGAGCTGTTTTTT.

Only a few counts were recorded for this clonotype. This chain connects TRBV5-6 to TRBJ2-6, with D possibly being TRBD1 or TRBD2 (5 bases each). CDR1 is SGHDT, CDR2 YYEEEE, per germline. The CDR3 runs to 16 residues. Trimming stripped 4 bases from V and 2 bases from J, with 13 bases between. This CDR3 reads CASSIPRGAGANVLTF. CDR3 bases: TGTGCCAGCAGCATACCGAGGGGAGCTGGGGCCAACGTCCTGACTTTC.

This clonotype was seen a handful of times. This sequence joins TRBV12-3 or TRBV12-4 and TRBJ2-3, with 9 positions matching TRBD2. Trimming took 2 bases from V and 0 from J; bases not matched to a gene: 12. This CDR3 is 19 amino acids long. This CDR3 reads CASSLTPTRSGGSTDTQYF. CDR3 nucleotides: TGTGCCAGCAGTTTAACCCCCACTAGGAGCGGGGGGAGCACAGATACGCAGTATTTT.

The rearrangement joins TRBV4-1 to TRBJ2-2; 14 nucleotides align to TRBD2. The CDR3 consists of 17 residues. Trimming cost V 3 bases and J 6 bases; bases outside gene matches: 6. CDR1 is MGHRA, CDR2 YSYEKL, per germline. As DNA, the CDR3 is TGCGCCAGCAGCCATCCAAGGACTAGCGGGGGGTCCGGGGAGCTGTTTTTT. Amino acid sequence: CASSHPRTSGGSGELFF.

This clonotype has more than one count but fewer than ten. This chain connects TRBV4-1 to TRBJ2-1; TRBD2 agrees at 13 bases. V was clipped by 3 bases and J by 8 bases; unmatched bases: 4. The CDR3 consists of 15 residues. Germline CDR1 MGHRA, CDR2 YSYEKL. The CDR3 spells CASSQRLAGGDEQFF. In nucleotides, the CDR3 is TGCGCCAGCAGCCAGAGACTAGCGGGGGGCGATGAGCAGTTCTTC.

The CDR3 sequence: CASRTRQGGTDTQYF. CDR3 DNA sequence: TGTGCCAGTAGGACCCGACAGGGGGGCACAGATACGCAGTATTTT. The J gene is TRBJ2-3, the V gene TRBV19; TRBD1 matches 9 bases. CDR1 is LNHDA, CDR2 SQIVND, per germline (reference sequence). The trim removed 6 bases at V and 1 base at J, leaving 5 bases unmatched. This CDR3 is built from 15 residues.

The chain uses TRBV28 and TRBJ1-1, with unresolved D. The ends were cut back, 1 base at V and 7 bases at J, with 7 bases in the middle. Germline loops: CDR1 MDHEN, CDR2 SYDVKM. The CDR3 loop spans 12 amino acids. CDR3 coding DNA: TGTGCCAGCAGTTTATCCGGCATTGAAGCTTTCTTT. It encodes CASSLSGIEAFF.

Only a few counts were recorded for this clonotype. V gene TRBV6-4 combines with J gene TRBJ2-4; D is unclear. Germline CDR1 and CDR2: MRHNA and SNTAGT. The CDR3 is 17 residues long. V gave up 0 bases and J gave up 0 bases, with 12 bases separating them. CDR3 coding DNA: TGTGCCAGCAGTGACTCGGGCCAGGTGGTAGCCAAAAACATTCAGTACTTC. Encoded protein: CASSDSGQVVAKNIQYF.

V gene TRBV6-2 or TRBV6-3 combines with J gene TRBJ2-5, with 9 bases aligning to TRBD2. Germline assignment: CDR1 MNHEY and CDR2 SVGEGT. Trimming removed 7 bases from V and 0 bases from J; junction bases left unmatched: 15. This CDR3 is built from 18 residues. CDR3 in DNA: TGTGCCAGCAACTCGGTCCGGGGACTAGCTGTTTACCAAGAGACCCAGTACTTC. Protein: CASNSVRGLAVYQETQYF.

The chain has TRBV29-1 and TRBJ1-1, with D perhaps matching TRBD1 (6 bases). The CDR3 consists of 15 residues. V dropped 7 bases and J dropped 0 bases, with 18 bases sitting between them. In germline, CDR1 is SQVTM, CDR2 ANQGSEA. The chain's CDR3 is CSAQRKDSLNTEAFF. Written as DNA, the CDR3 is TGCAGCGCGCAACGAAAGGACAGCCTGAACACTGAAGCTTTCTTT.

The chain employs TRBV5-6 and TRBJ2-1; maybe TRBD1 (6 bases). Trimming took off 4 bases at V and 5 bases at J, with 13 bases between the two ends. The length of the CDR3 is 14 residues. Germline CDR1 is SGHDT and CDR2 is YYEEEE. The CDR3 DNA reads TGTGCCAGCAGCGTACCCAGGGGAGACAATGAGCAGTTCTTC. It specifies CASSVPRGDNEQFF.

The V gene is TRBV12-3 or TRBV12-4, the J gene TRBJ2-6; 11 nucleotides agree with TRBD1. The junction had 5 bases not matched to a gene; V was cut back by 7 bases and J by 3 bases. This CDR3 spans 16 amino acids. This CDR3 is CASTGQGAVGANVLTF. CDR3 DNA sequence: TGTGCCAGCACCGGACAGGGGGCGGTTGGGGCCAACGTCCTGACTTTC.

This clonotype showed up just once. The chain is built from TRBV13 and TRBJ2-2; no reliable D call. CDR3 size: 12 residues. Trimming removed 4 bases at V and 8 bases at J, with 8 bases between. Germline V gene lookup returns CDR1 PRHDT and CDR2 FYEKMQ (reference sequence). The CDR3 loop is CASSSFRGELFF. The CDR3 nucleotides are TGTGCCAGCAGCTCCTTCCGGGGGGAGCTGTTTTTT.

In its sample, this clonotype was seen many times. The rearrangement uses TRBV7-9 and TRBJ1-1, with D unresolved. The CDR3 length is 13 residues. The germline V gene encodes CDR1 SEHNR and CDR2 FQNEAQ (reference sequence). With 1 base removed from V and 3 bases from J, the gap between germline ends came to 6 bases. The CDR3 bases are TGTGCCAGCAGCTTAGACTGGGACACTGAAGCTTTCTTT. Its protein product is CASSLDWDTEAFF. The complete variable domain, with remaining parts taken from reference TRBV7-9 and TRBJ1-1, reads DTGVSQNPRHKITKRGQNVTFRCDPISEHNRLYWYRQTLGQGPEFLTYFQNEAQLEKSRLLSDRFSAERPKGSFSTLEIQRTEQGDSAMYLCASSLDWDTEAFFGQGTRLTVV.

The chain is built from TRBV7-6 and TRBJ2-3; 7 bases are shared with TRBD2. Looked up from germline, CDR1 is SGHVS and CDR2 is FNYEAQ. This CDR3 is 15 amino acids long. V lost 6 bases and J lost 2; bases outside the gene matches: 8. Here the CDR3 reads CASSDTSVVTDTQYF. The CDR3 DNA reads as TGTGCCAGCAGTGACACTAGCGTAGTCACAGATACGCAGTATTTT.

The table lists this clonotype with a few counts. The chain joins TRBV28 to TRBJ1-5, with a weak D call TRBD1 (5 bases). V was clipped by 6 bases and J by 7 bases, with 22 bases between them. CDR1 is MDHEN, CDR2 SYDVKM, per germline. CDR3 length equals 16 residues. The CDR3 loop is CASSDPGTDLAQPQHF. CDR3 nucleotides: TGTGCCAGCAGCGATCCCGGGACGGATTTAGCCCAGCCCCAGCATTTT.

This chain uses TRBV6-6 with TRBJ1-1, with TRBD1 matching over 8 bases. Trimming removed 5 bases from V and 4 bases from J; junction bases left unmatched: 12. The germline CDR1 and CDR2 sequences are MNHNY and SVGAGI (reference sequence). The length of the CDR3 is 16 residues. Written as DNA, the CDR3 is TGTGCCAGCAGTGACACAGGGGGAGGTCGGGCCACTGAAGCTTTCTTT. Translated, it gives CASSDTGGGRATEAFF.

This rearrangement joins TRBV7-9 to TRBJ2-5, with 10 bases matching TRBD1. Germline V lookup: CDR1 SEHNR, CDR2 FQNEAQ (reference sequence). V gave up 1 base and J gave up 3 bases; unmatched junction bases: 11. This CDR3 is 18 amino acids long. The CDR3 protein is CASSLDWTGGIMEETQYF. As DNA, the CDR3 is TGTGCCAGCAGCTTAGATTGGACAGGGGGAATAATGGAAGAGACCCAGTACTTC. Supplemented by reference TRBV7-9 and TRBJ2-5, the full variable domain reads DTGVSQNPRHKITKRGQNVTFRCDPISEHNRLYWYRQTLGQGPEFLTYFQNEAQLEKSRLLSDRFSAERPKGSFSTLEIQRTEQGDSAMYLCASSLDWTGGIMEETQYFGPGTRLLVL.

J is TRBJ2-1 and V is TRBV19, with D possibly being TRBD2 (7 bases). Trimming pared 4 bases from V and 10 bases from J, leaving 17 bases between. The CDR3 is made up of 14 amino acids. CDR1 LNHDA and CDR2 SQIVND come from the germline V gene (reference sequence). CDR3 bases: TGTGCCAGTAGTAAGGGGGGAGGGGCGGACGAGCAGTTCTTC. It translates to CASSKGGGADEQFF.

Ten or more counts support this clonotype. The chain joins TRBV7-6 to TRBJ2-1; D may be TRBD1 (5 bases). The V end lost 5 bases, the J end lost 9 bases, and 26 bases lay between the germline ends. Germline V CDR1 and CDR2: SGHVS, FNYEAQ. The CDR3 runs 17 residues. CDR3 DNA: TGTGCCAGCAGCCCGCTTGAAACAGGCTCGATTTGGGGTGAGCAGTTCTTC. Translated: CASSPLETGSIWGEQFF.

The rearrangement links TRBV5-4 to TRBJ1-3; 7 bases align to TRBD1. J was trimmed by 2 bases and V by 7 bases; bases with no gene match: 9. The CDR3 contains 15 residues. Per the germline V gene, CDR1 is SGHNT and CDR2 is YYREEE (reference sequence). DNA for the CDR3: TGTGCCAGCTGGACCGGGACAGCTCCTGGAAACACCATATATTTT. It codes for CASWTGTAPGNTIYF.

The rearrangement links TRBV4-3 to TRBJ1-4, with D perhaps TRBD1 (6 bases). CDR1 and CDR2 (germline): LGHNA, YSLEER. CDR3 length: 15 amino acids. Trimming removed 4 bases from V and 5 bases from J, with 14 bases in between. CDR3 sequence (DNA): TGCGCCAGCAGCCCTAAGGACAGAAACAATGAAAAACTGTTTTTT. This codes for CASSPKDRNNEKLFF.

A single count supports this clonotype. The genes are TRBV5-4 and TRBJ2-5; no clear D. This CDR3 spans 13 amino acids. Looked up from germline, CDR1 is SGHNT and CDR2 is YYREEE (reference sequence). V dropped 1 base and J dropped 2 bases, with 6 bases sitting between them. This chain's CDR3 is CASSLIEQETQYF. DNA of the CDR3: TGTGCCAGCAGCTTGATCGAGCAAGAGACCCAGTACTTC.

This chain connects TRBV6-1 to TRBJ2-2; D remains unclear. V was clipped by 8 bases and J by 2 bases, with 18 bases between them. Germline V gene data show CDR1 as MNHNS and CDR2 as SASEGT. This CDR3 comprises 16 residues. The CDR3 bases are TGTGCCAGCGTGGACGGCCCGATACCCAACACCGGGGAGCTGTTTTTT. Encoded protein: CASVDGPIPNTGELFF.